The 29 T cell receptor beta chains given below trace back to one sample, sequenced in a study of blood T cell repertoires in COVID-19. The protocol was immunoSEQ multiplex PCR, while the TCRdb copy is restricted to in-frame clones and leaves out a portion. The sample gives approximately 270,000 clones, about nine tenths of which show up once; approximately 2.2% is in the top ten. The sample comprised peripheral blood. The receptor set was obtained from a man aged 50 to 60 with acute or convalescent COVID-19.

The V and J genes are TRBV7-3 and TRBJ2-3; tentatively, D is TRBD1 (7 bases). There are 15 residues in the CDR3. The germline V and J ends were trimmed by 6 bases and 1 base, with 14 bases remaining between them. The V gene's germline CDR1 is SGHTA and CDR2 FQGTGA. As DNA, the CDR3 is TGTGCCAGCAGTCCAGGGGGGCCCCGCACAGATACGCAGTATTTT. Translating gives CASSPGGPRTDTQYF.

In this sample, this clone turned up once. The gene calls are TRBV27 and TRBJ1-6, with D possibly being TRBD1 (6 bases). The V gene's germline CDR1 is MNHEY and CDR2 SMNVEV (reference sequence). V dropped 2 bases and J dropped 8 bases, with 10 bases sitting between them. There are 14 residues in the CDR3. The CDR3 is CASSLTGWDSPLHF. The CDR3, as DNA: TGTGCCAGCAGTTTAACAGGGTGGGATTCACCCCTCCACTTT.

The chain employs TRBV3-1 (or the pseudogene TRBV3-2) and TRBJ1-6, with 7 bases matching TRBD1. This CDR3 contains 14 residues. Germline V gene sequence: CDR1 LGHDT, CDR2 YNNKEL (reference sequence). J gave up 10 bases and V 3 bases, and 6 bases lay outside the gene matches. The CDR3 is CASSQMTGRSPLHF. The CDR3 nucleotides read TGTGCCAGCAGCCAGATGACAGGGAGGTCACCCCTCCACTTT.

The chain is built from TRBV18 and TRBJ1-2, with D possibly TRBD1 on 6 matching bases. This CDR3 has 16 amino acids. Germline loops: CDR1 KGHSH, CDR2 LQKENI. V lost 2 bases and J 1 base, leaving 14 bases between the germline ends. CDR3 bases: TGTGCCAGCTCACCAATGGGGGACACCTTTAACTATGGCTACACCTTC. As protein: CASSPMGDTFNYGYTF.

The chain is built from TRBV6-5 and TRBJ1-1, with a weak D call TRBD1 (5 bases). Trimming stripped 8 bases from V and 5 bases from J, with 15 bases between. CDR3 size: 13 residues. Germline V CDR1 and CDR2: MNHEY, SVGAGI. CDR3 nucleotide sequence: TGTGCCAGCGGGCCGGGGGTATTGACTGAAGCTTTCTTT. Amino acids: CASGPGVLTEAFF.

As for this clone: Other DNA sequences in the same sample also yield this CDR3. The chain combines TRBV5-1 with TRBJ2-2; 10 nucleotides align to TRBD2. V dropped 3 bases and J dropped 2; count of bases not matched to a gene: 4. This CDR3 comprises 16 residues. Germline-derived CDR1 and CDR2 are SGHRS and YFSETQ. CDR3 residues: CASSSLAGGNTGELFF. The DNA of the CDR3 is TGCGCCAGCAGCTCCTTAGCGGGGGGAAACACCGGGGAGCTGTTTTTT. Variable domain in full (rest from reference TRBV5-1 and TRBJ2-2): KAGVTQTPRYLIKTRGQQVTLSCSPISGHRSVSWYQQTPGQGLQFLFEYFSETQRNKGNFPGRFSGRQFSNSRSEMNVSTLELGDSALYLCASSSLAGGNTGELFFGEGSRLTVL.

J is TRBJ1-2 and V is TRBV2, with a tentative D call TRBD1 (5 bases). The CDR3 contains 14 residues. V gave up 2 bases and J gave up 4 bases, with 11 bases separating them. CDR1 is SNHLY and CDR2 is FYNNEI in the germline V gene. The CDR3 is CASSELGGTYGYTF. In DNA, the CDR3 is TGTGCCAGCAGTGAATTGGGGGGGACCTATGGCTACACCTTC.

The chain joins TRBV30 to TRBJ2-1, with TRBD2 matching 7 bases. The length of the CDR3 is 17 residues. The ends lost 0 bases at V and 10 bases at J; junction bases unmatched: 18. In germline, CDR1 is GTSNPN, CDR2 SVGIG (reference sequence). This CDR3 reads CAWSVRPGSGREWEQFF. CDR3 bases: TGTGCCTGGAGTGTACGCCCTGGCAGTGGGAGGGAATGGGAGCAGTTCTTC.

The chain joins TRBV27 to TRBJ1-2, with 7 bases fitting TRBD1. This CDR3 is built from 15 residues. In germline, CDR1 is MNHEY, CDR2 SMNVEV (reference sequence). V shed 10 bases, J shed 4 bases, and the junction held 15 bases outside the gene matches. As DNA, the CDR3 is TGTGCCACTAGGGGGATTAGGCAGGGGGTCTATGGCTACACCTTC. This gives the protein CATRGIRQGVYGYTF.

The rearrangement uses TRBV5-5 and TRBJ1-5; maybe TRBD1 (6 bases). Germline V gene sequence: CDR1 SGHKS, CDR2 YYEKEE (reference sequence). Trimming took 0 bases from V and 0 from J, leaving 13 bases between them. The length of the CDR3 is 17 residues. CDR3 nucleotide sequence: TGTGCCAGCAGCTTGGGGGAGGGGACAAATAGCAATCAGCCCCAGCATTTT. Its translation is CASSLGEGTNSNQPQHF. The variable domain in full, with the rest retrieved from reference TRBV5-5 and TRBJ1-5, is DAGVTQSPTHLIKTRGQQVTLRCSPISGHKSVSWYQQVLGQGPQFIFQYYEKEERGRGNFPDRFSARQFPNYSSELNVNALLLGDSALYLCASSLGEGTNSNQPQHFGDGTRLSIL.

CDR3 in DNA: TGTGCCAGCAGCCGCGGGGACTCTGGGGCCAACGTCCTGACTTTC. Its translation is CASSRGDSGANVLTF. This chain joins TRBV5-8 and TRBJ2-6, with D tentatively TRBD2 (6 bases). CDR3 size: 15 residues. V dropped 4 bases and J dropped 0 bases, with 8 bases sitting between them. Germline V gene sequence: CDR1 SGHTS, CDR2 YDEGEE.

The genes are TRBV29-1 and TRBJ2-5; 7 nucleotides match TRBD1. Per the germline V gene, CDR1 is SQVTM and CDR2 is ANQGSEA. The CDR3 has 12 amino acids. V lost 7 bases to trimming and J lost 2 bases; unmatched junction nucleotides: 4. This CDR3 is CSAHRGQETQYF. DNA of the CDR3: TGCAGCGCCCACAGGGGACAAGAGACCCAGTACTTC.

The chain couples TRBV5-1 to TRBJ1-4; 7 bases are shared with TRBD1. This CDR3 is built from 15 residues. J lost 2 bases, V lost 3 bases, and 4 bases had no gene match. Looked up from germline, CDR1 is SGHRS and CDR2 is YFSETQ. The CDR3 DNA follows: TGCGCCAGCAGCTCAGGGGGTTCGACTAATGAAAAACTGTTTTTT. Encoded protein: CASSSGGSTNEKLFF.

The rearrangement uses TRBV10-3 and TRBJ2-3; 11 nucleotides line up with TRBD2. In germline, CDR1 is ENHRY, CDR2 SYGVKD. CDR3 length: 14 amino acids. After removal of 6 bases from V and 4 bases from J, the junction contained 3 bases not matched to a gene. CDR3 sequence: CAIRTSGVADTQYF. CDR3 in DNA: TGTGCCATCAGGACTAGCGGGGTCGCAGATACGCAGTATTTT.

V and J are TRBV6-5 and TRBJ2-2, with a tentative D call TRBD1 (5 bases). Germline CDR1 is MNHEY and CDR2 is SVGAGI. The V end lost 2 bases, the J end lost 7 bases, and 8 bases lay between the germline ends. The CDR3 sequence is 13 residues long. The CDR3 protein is CASSYGAGGELFF. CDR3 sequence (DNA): TGTGCCAGCAGTTACGGGGCTGGCGGGGAGCTGTTTTTT.

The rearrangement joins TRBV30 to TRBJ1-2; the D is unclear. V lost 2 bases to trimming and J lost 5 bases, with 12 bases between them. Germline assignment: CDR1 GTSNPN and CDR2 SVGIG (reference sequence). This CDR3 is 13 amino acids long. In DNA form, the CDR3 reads TGTGCCTGGAGTAACAGTCACCCGTATGGCTACACCTTC. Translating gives CAWSNSHPYGYTF.

The CDR3 nucleotides read TGTGCCAGCAGCTTCCCTCAGGGTATGGGCGGCTACACCTTC. As protein: CASSFPQGMGGYTF. The rearrangement joins TRBV28 to TRBJ1-2; D perhaps matches TRBD1 (5 bases). This CDR3 region has 14 residues. Trimming removed 6 bases at V and 8 bases at J, with 19 bases between. Germline V gene lookup returns CDR1 MDHEN and CDR2 SYDVKM.

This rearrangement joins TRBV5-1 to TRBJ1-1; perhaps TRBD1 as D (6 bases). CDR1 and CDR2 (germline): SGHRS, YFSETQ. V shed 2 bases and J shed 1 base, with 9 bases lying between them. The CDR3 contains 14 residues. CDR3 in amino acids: CASSFQTGNTEAFF. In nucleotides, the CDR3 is TGCGCCAGCAGCTTCCAGACAGGGAACACTGAAGCTTTCTTT.

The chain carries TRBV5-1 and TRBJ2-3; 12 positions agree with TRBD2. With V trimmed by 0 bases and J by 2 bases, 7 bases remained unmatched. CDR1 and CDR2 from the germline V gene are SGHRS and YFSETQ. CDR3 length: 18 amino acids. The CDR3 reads CASSLGLAGGPNTDTQYF. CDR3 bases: TGCGCCAGCAGCTTGGGGCTAGCGGGGGGGCCGAACACAGATACGCAGTATTTT.

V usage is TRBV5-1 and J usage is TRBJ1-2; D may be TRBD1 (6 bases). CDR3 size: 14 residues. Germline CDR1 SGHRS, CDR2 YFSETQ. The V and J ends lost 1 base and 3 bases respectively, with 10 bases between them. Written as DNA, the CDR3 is TGCGCCAGCAGCTTGAGGACAGAAGACTATGGCTACACCTTC. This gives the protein CASSLRTEDYGYTF.

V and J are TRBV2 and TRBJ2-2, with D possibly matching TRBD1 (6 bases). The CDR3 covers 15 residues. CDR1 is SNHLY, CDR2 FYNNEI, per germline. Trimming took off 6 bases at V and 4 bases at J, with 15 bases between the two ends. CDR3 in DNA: TGTGCCAGCAGGCTTCAGGGGTTGGGCACCGGGGAGCTGTTTTTT. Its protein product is CASRLQGLGTGELFF.

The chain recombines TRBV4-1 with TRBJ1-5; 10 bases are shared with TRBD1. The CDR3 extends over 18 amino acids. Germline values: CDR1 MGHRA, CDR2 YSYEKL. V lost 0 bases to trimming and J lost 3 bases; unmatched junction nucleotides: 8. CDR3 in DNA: TGCGCCAGCAGCCAAGATGGCAGGGGGACAGGGGCCAATCAGCCCCAGCATTTT. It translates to CASSQDGRGTGANQPQHF.

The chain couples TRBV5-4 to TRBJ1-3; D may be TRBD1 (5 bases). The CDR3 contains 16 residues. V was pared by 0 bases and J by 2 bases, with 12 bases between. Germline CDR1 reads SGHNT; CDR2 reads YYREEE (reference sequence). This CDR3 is CASSLDLGGTGNTIYF. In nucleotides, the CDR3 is TGTGCCAGCAGCTTGGACTTGGGGGGGACTGGAAACACCATATATTTT.

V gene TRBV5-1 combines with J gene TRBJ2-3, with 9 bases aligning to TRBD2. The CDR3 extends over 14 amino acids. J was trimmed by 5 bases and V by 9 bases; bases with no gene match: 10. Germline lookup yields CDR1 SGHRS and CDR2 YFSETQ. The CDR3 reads CATRIAGVRDTQYF. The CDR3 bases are TGCGCCACCCGAATAGCGGGGGTTAGAGATACGCAGTATTTT.

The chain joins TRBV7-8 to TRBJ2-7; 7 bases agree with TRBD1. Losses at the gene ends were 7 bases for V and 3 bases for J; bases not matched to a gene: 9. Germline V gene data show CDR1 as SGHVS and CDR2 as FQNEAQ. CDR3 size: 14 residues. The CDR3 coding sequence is TGTGCCAGCAACCCGGCGAGGACAGGCTACGAGCAGTACTTC. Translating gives CASNPARTGYEQYF.

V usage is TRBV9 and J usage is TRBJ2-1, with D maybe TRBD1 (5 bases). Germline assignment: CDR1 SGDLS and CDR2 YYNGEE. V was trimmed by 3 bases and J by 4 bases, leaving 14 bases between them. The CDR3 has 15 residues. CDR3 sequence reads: CASSATADLYNEQFF. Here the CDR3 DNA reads TGTGCCAGCAGCGCGACAGCCGACCTATACAATGAGCAGTTCTTC.

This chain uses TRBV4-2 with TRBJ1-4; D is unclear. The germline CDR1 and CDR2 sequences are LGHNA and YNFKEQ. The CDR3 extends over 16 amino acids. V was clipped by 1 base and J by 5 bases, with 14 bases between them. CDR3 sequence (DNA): TGTGCCAGCAGCCAAGCGTACATCTCGGGAAATGAAAAACTGTTTTTT. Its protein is CASSQAYISGNEKLFF.

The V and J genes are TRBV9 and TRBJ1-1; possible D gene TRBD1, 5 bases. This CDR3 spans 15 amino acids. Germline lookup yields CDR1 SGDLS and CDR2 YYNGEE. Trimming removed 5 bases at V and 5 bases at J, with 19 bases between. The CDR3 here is CASSDNGRGRTEAFF. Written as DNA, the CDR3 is TGTGCCAGCAGTGACAATGGGCGGGGGAGAACTGAAGCTTTCTTT.

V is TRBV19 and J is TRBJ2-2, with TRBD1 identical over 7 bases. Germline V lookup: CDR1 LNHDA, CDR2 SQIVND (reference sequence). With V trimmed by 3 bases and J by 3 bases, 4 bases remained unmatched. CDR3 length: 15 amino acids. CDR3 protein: CASSIWGQYTGELFF. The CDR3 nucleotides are TGTGCCAGTAGTATCTGGGGACAGTACACCGGGGAGCTGTTTTTT.